Described below is a single T cell receptor beta chain sequence and its context. The antigen remains unidentified. Thawed unstimulated PBMCs were FACS-sorted by CD3, CD4 and CD8 into two populations. TCRdb's copy holds only in-frame clones and misses some; the assay was immunoSEQ multiplex PCR. The sample carries approximately 50,000 clones, over 55% recorded once. This record comes from a study of T cell clones after liver transplantation. Study as a whole: Immunosuppression withdrawal was tried within 2 years after liver transplantation in this trial.

Germline CDR1 reads SGHKS; CDR2 reads YYEKEE (reference sequence). This CDR3 has 15 amino acids. Germline trimming cut 5 bases from V and 2 bases from J; bases unmatched to any gene: 6. Study conclusions and caveats: Small, mixed patient groups and varying post-transplant times limit these conclusions. Graft donor-reactive T cells may have migrated into the graft rather than being deleted.

This sequence originates from a human patient who received a liver transplant. The graft donor may have contributed some T cells. The sequenced sample was CD4+ T cells from blood, obtained more than 52 months after liver transplant. The rearrangement links TRBV5-5 to TRBJ2-2; TRBD1 matches at 7 bases. CDR3 region: CASRTGTANTGELFF. CDR3 nucleotides: TGTGCCAGCAGAACCGGGACAGCCAACACCGGGGAGCTGTTTTTT.